These T cell receptor beta chains were read from a single sample in a study of T cells in Graves' hyperthyroidism and ophthalmopathy. TCRdb used MiXCR to reprocess the multiplex PCR reads, holding one entry per CDR3 protein. The sample holds some 700,000 distinct CDR3 sequences; around a sixth are singletons and the top ten take roughly 16%. The source material was blood. These receptors all come from a man aged 45-65 years with Graves' hyperthyroidism. Both conserved end residues are part of each CDR3. A D gene is named only where the DNA matches it firmly. For some rows the clone size is stated as once, few or many, or as a class when expanded; others skip it.

d_call: -
clone_size: many
v_call: TRBV28
j_call: TRBJ1-5
cdr3_nt: TGTGCCAGCAGGATCGGACAGAGAAATCAGCCCCAGCATTTT
cdr3_aa: CASRIGQRNQPQHF

d_call: -
clone_size: -
v_call: TRBV12-3/TRBV12-4
j_call: TRBJ2-3
cdr3_nt: TGTGCCAGCAGTTTAAACAGTCGGGGAAGCACAGATACGCAGTATTTT
cdr3_aa: CASSLNSRGSTDTQYF

d_call: -
clone_size: few
v_call: TRBV7-7
j_call: TRBJ2-1
cdr3_nt: TGTGCTAGCAGTCCCCTCAGCGGGCCCTACAATGAGCAGTTCTTC
cdr3_aa: CASSPLSGPYNEQFF

d_call: TRBD1
clone_size: -
v_call: TRBV27
j_call: TRBJ2-2
cdr3_nt: TGTGCCGGCAGAAAACAGGGGATGACCGGGGAGCTGTTTTTT
cdr3_aa: CAGRKQGMTGELFF

d_call: TRBD1
clone_size: few
v_call: TRBV7-2
j_call: TRBJ1-6
cdr3_nt: TGTGCCAGCAGCCACACGGGACAGGGGCCTAATTCACCCCTCCACTTT
cdr3_aa: CASSHTGQGPNSPLHF

d_call: TRBD1
clone_size: -
v_call: TRBV24-1
j_call: TRBJ1-2
cdr3_nt: TGTGCCACCAGCTGGAGCTTGGGACAGGGGGCGTACTATGGCTACACCTTC
cdr3_aa: CATSWSLGQGAYYGYTF

d_call: -
clone_size: few
v_call: TRBV24-1
j_call: TRBJ2-3
cdr3_nt: TGTGCCACCAGTGAAGAAGGGAGCACAGATACGCAGTATTTT
cdr3_aa: CATSEEGSTDTQYF

d_call: -
clone_size: few
v_call: TRBV6-1
j_call: TRBJ2-7
cdr3_nt: TGTGCCAGCAGTTTAGAAAGTGGGAGTATAGAGCAGTACTTC
cdr3_aa: CASSLESGSIEQYF

d_call: -
clone_size: -
v_call: TRBV19
j_call: TRBJ1-5
cdr3_nt: TGTGCCAGTAAGCGTGGGGTCAATCAGCCCCAGCATTTT
cdr3_aa: CASKRGVNQPQHF

d_call: TRBD2
clone_size: many
v_call: TRBV13
j_call: TRBJ2-1
cdr3_nt: TGTGCCAGCAGTTTTAGCGGGAGTCGGTACAATGAGCAGTTCTTC
cdr3_aa: CASSFSGSRYNEQFF

d_call: -
clone_size: -
v_call: TRBV2
j_call: TRBJ1-2
cdr3_nt: TGTGCCAGCAGTGAACGGGGTCCTGGCTATGGCTACACCTTC
cdr3_aa: CASSERGPGYGYTF

d_call: -
clone_size: few
v_call: TRBV30
j_call: TRBJ1-2
cdr3_nt: TGTGCCTGGAGTCCGGGAGGTACAAACTATGGCTACACCTTC
cdr3_aa: CAWSPGGTNYGYTF

d_call: TRBD2
clone_size: few
v_call: TRBV3-1
j_call: TRBJ2-1
cdr3_nt: TGTGCCAGCAGCCAAGGTCTAGCGGGAGCTCCGGCGGACAATGAGCAGTTCTTC
cdr3_aa: CASSQGLAGAPADNEQFF

d_call: TRBD1
clone_size: many
v_call: TRBV20-1
j_call: TRBJ2-2
cdr3_nt: TGCAGTGCTAGACCGGAGGACAGGTCGGTCACCGGGGAGCTGTTTTTT
cdr3_aa: CSARPEDRSVTGELFF

d_call: TRBD1
clone_size: -
v_call: TRBV18
j_call: TRBJ2-7
cdr3_nt: TGTGCCAGCTCAATTGACAGGGGGCTGTCCTACGAGCAGTACTTC
cdr3_aa: CASSIDRGLSYEQYF

d_call: -
clone_size: -
v_call: TRBV12-3/TRBV12-4
j_call: TRBJ2-1
cdr3_nt: TGTGCCAGCAGCCTCACCAGAAGGCCCTCCTACAATGAGCAGTTCTTC
cdr3_aa: CASSLTRRPSYNEQFF

d_call: TRBD1
clone_size: few
v_call: TRBV29-1
j_call: TRBJ1-2
cdr3_nt: TGCAGCGTTGAAGACCCGGGACAGATTCATGGCTACACCTTC
cdr3_aa: CSVEDPGQIHGYTF

d_call: -
clone_size: few
v_call: TRBV19
j_call: TRBJ1-3
cdr3_nt: TGTGCCAGTAGTAGGGGAAACACCATATATTTT
cdr3_aa: CASSRGNTIYF

d_call: -
clone_size: -
v_call: TRBV2
j_call: TRBJ2-3
cdr3_nt: TGTGCCAGCAGTGCGCGGACGCTGAGGGCAGATACGCAGTATTTT
cdr3_aa: CASSARTLRADTQYF

d_call: TRBD2
clone_size: many
v_call: TRBV2
j_call: TRBJ2-5
cdr3_nt: TGTGCCAGCAAAGTGACTAGCGGGCTGGGGCAAGAGACCCAGTACTTC
cdr3_aa: CASKVTSGLGQETQYF

d_call: -
clone_size: many
v_call: TRBV29-1
j_call: TRBJ2-5
cdr3_nt: TGCAGCACCAACCAGGGGGGAAGAAAGACCCAGTACTTC
cdr3_aa: CSTNQGGRKTQYF

d_call: -
clone_size: -
v_call: TRBV28
j_call: TRBJ1-5
cdr3_nt: TGTGCCAGTATGGACAGTTATAGCAATCAGCCCCAGCATTTT
cdr3_aa: CASMDSYSNQPQHF

d_call: -
clone_size: many
v_call: TRBV10-2
j_call: TRBJ2-3
cdr3_nt: TGCGCCACAAGACAGACAGATACGCAGTATTTT
cdr3_aa: CATRQTDTQYF

d_call: TRBD1
clone_size: -
v_call: TRBV28
j_call: TRBJ1-4
cdr3_nt: TGTGCCAGCGGGACAGGGGCCGAAAAACTGTTTTTT
cdr3_aa: CASGTGAEKLFF

d_call: TRBD1
clone_size: many
v_call: TRBV7-2
j_call: TRBJ1-1
cdr3_nt: TGTGCCAGCAGCTGGAGACAGGGGGGGACTGAAGCTTTCTTT
cdr3_aa: CASSWRQGGTEAFF

d_call: TRBD1
clone_size: few
v_call: TRBV28
j_call: TRBJ1-1
cdr3_nt: TGTGCCAGCAGTTCACAGGGACAGGGGGACACTGAAGCTTTCTTT
cdr3_aa: CASSSQGQGDTEAFF

d_call: -
clone_size: few
v_call: TRBV4-1
j_call: TRBJ2-7
cdr3_nt: TGCGCCAGCAGCCAAGAGGGAGTAGGCGGTAGCGGATTCTACGAGCAGTACTTC
cdr3_aa: CASSQEGVGGSGFYEQYF

d_call: TRBD1
clone_size: many
v_call: TRBV12-3/TRBV12-4
j_call: TRBJ1-4
cdr3_nt: TGTGCCAGCCAGGAGATGGACAGGGGATTCTTAGGGGCTAATGAAAAACTGTTTTTT
cdr3_aa: CASQEMDRGFLGANEKLFF

d_call: -
clone_size: -
v_call: TRBV7-3
j_call: TRBJ2-3
cdr3_nt: TGTGCCAGCAGCTTATACGGGGGTCGAGATACGCAGTATTTT
cdr3_aa: CASSLYGGRDTQYF

d_call: -
clone_size: many
v_call: TRBV28
j_call: TRBJ2-7
cdr3_nt: TGTGCCAGCAGATCGAACAGCTACGAGCAGTACTTC
cdr3_aa: CASRSNSYEQYF

d_call: TRBD2
clone_size: -
v_call: TRBV13
j_call: TRBJ2-1
cdr3_nt: TGTGCCAGCAGCTTAGGAAAGGGACTAGCGGGAGATAGTAATGAGCAGTTCTTC
cdr3_aa: CASSLGKGLAGDSNEQFF

d_call: TRBD1
clone_size: many
v_call: TRBV11-3
j_call: TRBJ2-3
cdr3_nt: TGTGCCAGCAGCCTTGGGGACAGGGGGAGGACAGATACGCAGTATTTT
cdr3_aa: CASSLGDRGRTDTQYF

d_call: -
clone_size: -
v_call: TRBV27
j_call: TRBJ2-2
cdr3_nt: TGTGCCAGCAGGATACAAGGAGCCGGGGAGCTGTTTTTT
cdr3_aa: CASRIQGAGELFF

d_call: -
clone_size: many
v_call: TRBV28
j_call: TRBJ2-7
cdr3_nt: TGTGCCAGCATCCCAACGGGGCACCGAAACTACGAGCAGTACTTC
cdr3_aa: CASIPTGHRNYEQYF

d_call: TRBD2
clone_size: many
v_call: TRBV15
j_call: TRBJ2-1
cdr3_nt: TGTGCCACATCTTCCGCCCGGACTAGCGGGTATTCAAGCTCCTACAATGAGCAGTTCTTC
cdr3_aa: CATSSARTSGYSSSYNEQFF

d_call: -
clone_size: many
v_call: TRBV28
j_call: TRBJ2-4
cdr3_nt: TGTGCCAGCAGTTTGTGGCGGGAAGACAAAAACATTCAGTACTTC
cdr3_aa: CASSLWREDKNIQYF

d_call: TRBD1
clone_size: many
v_call: TRBV11-2
j_call: TRBJ2-2
cdr3_nt: TGTGCCAGCAGCCCCTGGACAGGGACGAACACCGGGGAGCTGTTTTTT
cdr3_aa: CASSPWTGTNTGELFF

d_call: -
clone_size: -
v_call: TRBV6-2/TRBV6-3
j_call: TRBJ1-1
cdr3_nt: TGTGCCAGCAGTTACTCTGTGTTGAACACTGAAGCTTTCTTT
cdr3_aa: CASSYSVLNTEAFF

d_call: -
clone_size: many
v_call: TRBV11-2
j_call: TRBJ2-2
cdr3_nt: TGTGCCAGCAGCTTTCTGGTGACCTCGGTGAACACCGGGGAGCTGTTTTTT
cdr3_aa: CASSFLVTSVNTGELFF

d_call: TRBD1
clone_size: many
v_call: TRBV2
j_call: TRBJ2-1
cdr3_nt: TGTGCCAGCCGAAGGACAGGGGGTGCCGAGCAGTTCTTC
cdr3_aa: CASRRTGGAEQFF

d_call: -
clone_size: -
v_call: TRBV30
j_call: TRBJ1-2
cdr3_nt: TGTGCCTGGACCGGAAGCAGGGTGGCGTTTGGCTACACCTTC
cdr3_aa: CAWTGSRVAFGYTF

d_call: -
clone_size: many
v_call: TRBV28
j_call: TRBJ1-5
cdr3_nt: TGTGCCAGCACCTCACTCCTGATCAATCAGCCCCAGCATTTT
cdr3_aa: CASTSLLINQPQHF

d_call: -
clone_size: few
v_call: TRBV7-9
j_call: TRBJ2-7
cdr3_nt: TGTGCCAGCAGCATCAGATTAGGCACTACTGGAGAGCAGTACTTC
cdr3_aa: CASSIRLGTTGEQYF

d_call: TRBD1
clone_size: many
v_call: TRBV12-3/TRBV12-4
j_call: TRBJ1-2
cdr3_nt: TGTGCCAGCAGCCCTACAGGGGGCGTCTATGGCTACACCTTC
cdr3_aa: CASSPTGGVYGYTF

d_call: TRBD2
clone_size: many
v_call: TRBV6-1
j_call: TRBJ2-5
cdr3_nt: TGTGCCAGCAGTAACCCGGGACTAACAGAGACCCAGTACTTC
cdr3_aa: CASSNPGLTETQYF

d_call: -
clone_size: -
v_call: TRBV4-3
j_call: TRBJ2-3
cdr3_nt: TGCGCCAGCAGCCAGGGGTCGTGGGACCTCTTCACAGATACGCAGTATTTT
cdr3_aa: CASSQGSWDLFTDTQYF

d_call: TRBD2
clone_size: -
v_call: TRBV7-2
j_call: TRBJ2-2
cdr3_nt: TGTGCCAGCAGCTGGACTAGCGGGAGTGGCGGGGAGCTGTTTTTT
cdr3_aa: CASSWTSGSGGELFF

d_call: TRBD1
clone_size: -
v_call: TRBV7-8
j_call: TRBJ1-4
cdr3_nt: TGTGCCAGCAGCCGCCGGGACAGGGGGTGGGGCGAAAAACTGTTTTTT
cdr3_aa: CASSRRDRGWGEKLFF

d_call: TRBD1
clone_size: many
v_call: TRBV5-1
j_call: TRBJ1-1
cdr3_nt: TGCGCCAGCAGCCCAATGACAGGGGAGCTTGAAGCTTTCTTT
cdr3_aa: CASSPMTGELEAFF

d_call: TRBD2
clone_size: -
v_call: TRBV6-1
j_call: TRBJ2-2
cdr3_nt: TGTGCCAGCACTCCACTAGCGGGAGACGCCGGGGAGCTGTTTTTT
cdr3_aa: CASTPLAGDAGELFF

d_call: TRBD1
clone_size: few
v_call: TRBV30
j_call: TRBJ1-5
cdr3_nt: TGTGCCTGGAGTGTACCAGGGACAGGGAATCAGCCCCAGCATTTT
cdr3_aa: CAWSVPGTGNQPQHF

d_call: -
clone_size: many
v_call: TRBV15
j_call: TRBJ2-3
cdr3_nt: TGTGCCACCAGCAGAGACGCAGATACGCAGTATTTT
cdr3_aa: CATSRDADTQYF

d_call: -
clone_size: many
v_call: TRBV27
j_call: TRBJ1-1
cdr3_nt: TGTGCCAGCAGTTTCGGGCGGTCCACTGAAGCTTTCTTT
cdr3_aa: CASSFGRSTEAFF